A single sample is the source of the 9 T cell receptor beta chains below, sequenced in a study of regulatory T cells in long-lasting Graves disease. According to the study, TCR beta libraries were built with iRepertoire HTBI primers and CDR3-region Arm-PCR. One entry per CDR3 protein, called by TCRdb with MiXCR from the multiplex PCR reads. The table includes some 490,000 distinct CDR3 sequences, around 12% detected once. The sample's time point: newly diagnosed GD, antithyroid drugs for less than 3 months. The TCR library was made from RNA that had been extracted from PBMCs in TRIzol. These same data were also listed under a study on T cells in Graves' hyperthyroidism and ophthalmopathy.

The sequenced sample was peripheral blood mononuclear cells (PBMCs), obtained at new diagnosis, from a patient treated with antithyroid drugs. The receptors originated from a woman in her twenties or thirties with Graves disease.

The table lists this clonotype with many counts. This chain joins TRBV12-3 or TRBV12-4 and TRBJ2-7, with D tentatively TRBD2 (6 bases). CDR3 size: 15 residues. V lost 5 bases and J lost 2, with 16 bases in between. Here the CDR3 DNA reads TGTGCCAGCAGTCCCCAGCGGGCAGGGCCCTACGAGCAGTACTTC. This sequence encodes CASSPQRAGPYEQYF.

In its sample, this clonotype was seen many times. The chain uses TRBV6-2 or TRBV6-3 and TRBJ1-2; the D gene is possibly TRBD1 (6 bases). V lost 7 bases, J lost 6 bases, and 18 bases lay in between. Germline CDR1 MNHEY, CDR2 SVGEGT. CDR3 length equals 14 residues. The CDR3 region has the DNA TGTGCCAGCATGCCCTCCGGGACACCCCATGGCTACACCTTC. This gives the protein CASMPSGTPHGYTF.

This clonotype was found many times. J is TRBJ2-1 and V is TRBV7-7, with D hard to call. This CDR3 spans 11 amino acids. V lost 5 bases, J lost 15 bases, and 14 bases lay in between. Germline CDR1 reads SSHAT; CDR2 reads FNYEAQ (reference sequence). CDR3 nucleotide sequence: TGTGCCAGCAGCCCCACGAAGGATCCGTTCTTC. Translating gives CASSPTKDPFF.

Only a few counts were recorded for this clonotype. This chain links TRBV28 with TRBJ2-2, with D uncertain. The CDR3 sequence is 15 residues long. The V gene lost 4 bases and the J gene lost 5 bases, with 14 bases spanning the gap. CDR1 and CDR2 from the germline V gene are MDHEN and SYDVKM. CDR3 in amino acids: CASSSRDKVTGELFF. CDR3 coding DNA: TGTGCCAGCAGTTCCCGCGACAAAGTAACCGGGGAGCTGTTTTTT.

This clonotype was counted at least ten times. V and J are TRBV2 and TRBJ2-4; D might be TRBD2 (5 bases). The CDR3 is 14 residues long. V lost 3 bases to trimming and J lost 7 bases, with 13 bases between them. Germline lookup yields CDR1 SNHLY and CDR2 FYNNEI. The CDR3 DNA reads TGTGCCAGCAGTGACGGGGATCTCCCTAACATTCAGTACTTC. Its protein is CASSDGDLPNIQYF.

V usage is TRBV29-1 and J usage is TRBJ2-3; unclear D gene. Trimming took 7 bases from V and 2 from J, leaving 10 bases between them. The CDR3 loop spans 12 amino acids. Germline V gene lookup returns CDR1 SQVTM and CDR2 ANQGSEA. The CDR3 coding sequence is TGCAGCGCGACCCGGACCACAGATACGCAGTATTTT. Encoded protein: CSATRTTDTQYF.

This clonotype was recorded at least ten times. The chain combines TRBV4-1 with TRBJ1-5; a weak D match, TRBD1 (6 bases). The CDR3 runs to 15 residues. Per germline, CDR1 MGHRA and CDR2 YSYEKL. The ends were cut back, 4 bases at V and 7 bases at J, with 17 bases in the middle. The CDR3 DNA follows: TGCGCCAGCAGCCTCAACAGGGAGGTTGGACAGCCCCAGCATTTT. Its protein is CASSLNREVGQPQHF.

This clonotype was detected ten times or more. Written as DNA, the CDR3 is TGTGCCAGCAGTTACTCACGGAGGGACACCATATATTTT. Residues: CASSYSRRDTIYF. The chain employs TRBV6-5 and TRBJ1-3; D uncertain. Germline values: CDR1 MNHEY, CDR2 SVGAGI. This CDR3 spans 13 amino acids. V was clipped by 0 bases and J by 8 bases, with 8 bases between them.

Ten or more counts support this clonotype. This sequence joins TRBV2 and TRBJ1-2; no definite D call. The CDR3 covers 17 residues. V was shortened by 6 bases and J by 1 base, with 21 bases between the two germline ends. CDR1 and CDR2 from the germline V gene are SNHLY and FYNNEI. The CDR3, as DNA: TGTGCCAGCAGGAACCAATGGGCCTCTACAAATAACTATGGCTACACCTTC. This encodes CASRNQWASTNNYGYTF.